This is a list of T cell receptor beta chains from one sample in a study of radiotherapy plus CTLA-4 blockade in lung cancer. Some clones are missing from TCRdb's copy, which holds only in-frame ones; the method was immunoSEQ multiplex PCR. The table lists about 50,000 clones, roughly 76% of them singletons. The specimen comprised peripheral blood, sampled from a patient treated with radiotherapy plus ipilimumab. The receptors come from a human donor with non-small cell lung cancer who had a complete response to radiotherapy plus ipilimumab. Both conserved end residues are part of each CDR3. Each record gives: V gene, J gene, CDR3 protein.

TRBV19	TRBJ1-1	CASSISGAEAFF
TRBV5-5	TRBJ2-7	CASSLRGAAYEQYF
TRBV6-5	TRBJ2-1	CASSRSGNSYNEQFF
TRBV28	TRBJ1-5	CASTSSGEPQHF
TRBV7-2	TRBJ1-3	CASSLTGLGGNTIYF
TRBV6-5	TRBJ2-7	CASRRAISYEQYF
TRBV19	TRBJ2-7	CASTRTGTSLDEQYF
TRBV15	TRBJ2-3	CATSLTWGGGTDTQYF
TRBV6-1	TRBJ2-7	CASSELRTGQDEQYF
TRBV6-6	TRBJ2-3	CASSDRSTDTQYF
TRBV5-4	TRBJ2-5	CASSLGLAGAGGTQYF
TRBV11-2	TRBJ2-5	CASSLGVRRSGASQETQYF
TRBV19	TRBJ2-5	CASSIGSKGLQETQYF
TRBV2	TRBJ2-3	CARLAGGRSTDSLGGRSTDTQYF
TRBV6-4	TRBJ1-4	CASSDYGAVPTNEKLFF
TRBV6-5	TRBJ2-1	CASSQIARGLAEQFF
TRBV5-4	TRBJ2-3	CASSLGVAGDYTQYF
TRBV4-1	TRBJ2-7	CASSQGFTQRSYEQYF
TRBV5-1	TRBJ2-2	CASSLADRGVNTGELFF
TRBV12-5	TRBJ2-7	CASGWDRGYEQYF
TRBV2	TRBJ1-5	CASSALMGSNQPQHF
TRBV9	TRBJ1-1	CASSLTGIGTEAFF
TRBV7-9	TRBJ2-2	CASINSGGAGTGELFF